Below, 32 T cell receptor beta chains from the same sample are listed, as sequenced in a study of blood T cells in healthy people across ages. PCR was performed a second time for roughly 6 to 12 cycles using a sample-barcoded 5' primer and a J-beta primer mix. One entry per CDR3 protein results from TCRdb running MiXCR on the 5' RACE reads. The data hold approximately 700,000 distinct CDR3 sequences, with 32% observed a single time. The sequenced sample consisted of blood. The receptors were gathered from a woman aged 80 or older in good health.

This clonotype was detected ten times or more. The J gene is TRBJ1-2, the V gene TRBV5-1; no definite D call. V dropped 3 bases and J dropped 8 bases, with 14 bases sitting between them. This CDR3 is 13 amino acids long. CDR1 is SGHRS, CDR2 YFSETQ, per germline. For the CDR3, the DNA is TGCGCCAGCAGCTCCGACGGCGGCGGAGGCTACACCTTC. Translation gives CASSSDGGGGYTF.

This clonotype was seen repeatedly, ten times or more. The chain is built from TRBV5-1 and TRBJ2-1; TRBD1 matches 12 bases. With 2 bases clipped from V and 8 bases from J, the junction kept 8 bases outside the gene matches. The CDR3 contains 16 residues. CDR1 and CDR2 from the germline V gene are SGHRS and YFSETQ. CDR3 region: CASSFAGTGGGDEQFF. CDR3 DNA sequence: TGCGCCAGCAGCTTCGCCGGGACAGGGGGCGGAGATGAGCAGTTCTTC.

CDR3 in amino acids: CASSLAYGSYNEQFF. Written as DNA, the CDR3 is TGTGCCAGCAGCTTAGCCTACGGGAGTTACAATGAGCAGTTCTTC. The chain is built from TRBV7-2 and TRBJ2-1; TRBD2 is a possible D gene (6 bases). Trimming took 0 bases from V and 4 from J, leaving 10 bases between them. The CDR3 has 15 amino acids. In germline, CDR1 is SGHTA, CDR2 FQGNSA.

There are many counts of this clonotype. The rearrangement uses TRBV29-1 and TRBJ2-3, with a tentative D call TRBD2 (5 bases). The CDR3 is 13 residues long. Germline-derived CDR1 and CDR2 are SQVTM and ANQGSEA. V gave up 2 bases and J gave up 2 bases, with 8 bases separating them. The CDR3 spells CSVEWRSTDTQYF. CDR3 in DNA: TGCAGCGTTGAATGGAGGTCCACAGATACGCAGTATTTT.

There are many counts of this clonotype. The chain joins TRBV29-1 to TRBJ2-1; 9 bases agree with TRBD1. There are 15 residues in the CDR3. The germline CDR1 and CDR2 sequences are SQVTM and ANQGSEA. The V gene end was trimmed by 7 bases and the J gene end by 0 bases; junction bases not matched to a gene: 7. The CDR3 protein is CSGIGQGSSYNEQFF. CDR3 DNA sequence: TGCAGCGGAATCGGACAGGGGAGCTCCTACAATGAGCAGTTCTTC.

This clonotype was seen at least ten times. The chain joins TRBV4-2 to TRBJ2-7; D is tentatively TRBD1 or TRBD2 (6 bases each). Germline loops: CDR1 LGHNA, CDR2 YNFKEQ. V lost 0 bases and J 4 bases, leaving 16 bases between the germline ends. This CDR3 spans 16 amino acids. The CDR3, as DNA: TGTGCCAGCAGCCAAGATAGAGGAGGGGGTACGTACGAGCAGTACTTC. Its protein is CASSQDRGGGTYEQYF.

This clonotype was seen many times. CDR3 amino acids: CASSFEGRLLETQYF. The CDR3 DNA reads TGTGCCAGCAGCTTTGAGGGCCGGTTGCTGGAGACCCAGTACTTC. V gene TRBV7-9 combines with J gene TRBJ2-5; maybe TRBD2 (5 bases). Germline loops: CDR1 SEHNR, CDR2 FQNEAQ (reference sequence). The length of the CDR3 is 15 residues. V was pared by 3 bases and J by 5 bases, with 16 bases between.

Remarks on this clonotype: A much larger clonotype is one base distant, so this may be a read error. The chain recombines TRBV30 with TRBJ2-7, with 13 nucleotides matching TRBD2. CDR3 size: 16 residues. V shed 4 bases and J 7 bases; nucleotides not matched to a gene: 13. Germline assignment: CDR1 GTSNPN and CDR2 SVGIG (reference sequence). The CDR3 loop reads CAWIPGLAGKDNEQYF. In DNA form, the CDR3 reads TGTGCCTGGATACCGGGACTAGCGGGGAAGGACAATGAGCAGTACTTC.

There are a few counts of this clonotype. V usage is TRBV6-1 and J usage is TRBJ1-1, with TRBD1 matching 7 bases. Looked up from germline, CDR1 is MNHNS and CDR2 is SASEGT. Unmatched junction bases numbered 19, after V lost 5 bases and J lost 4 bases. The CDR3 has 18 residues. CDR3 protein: CASSRPRQGLLRGTEAFF. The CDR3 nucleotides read TGTGCCAGCAGTCGGCCCAGACAGGGTTTGCTTCGTGGCACTGAAGCTTTCTTT.

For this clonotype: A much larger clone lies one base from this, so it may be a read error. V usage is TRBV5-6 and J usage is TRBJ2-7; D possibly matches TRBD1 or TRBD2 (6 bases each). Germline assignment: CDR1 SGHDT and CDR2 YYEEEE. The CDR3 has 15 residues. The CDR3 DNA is TGTGCCAACAGCCTTGTTATGGGGGGCGGTTACGAGCAGTACTTC. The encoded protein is CANSLVMGGGYEQYF.

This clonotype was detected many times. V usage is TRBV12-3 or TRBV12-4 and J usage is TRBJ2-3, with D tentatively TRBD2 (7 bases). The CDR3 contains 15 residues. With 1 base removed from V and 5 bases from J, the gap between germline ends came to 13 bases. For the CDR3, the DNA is TGTGCCAGCAGTTTAGGCGGGGGCCAGGGAGATACGCAGTATTTT. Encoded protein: CASSLGGGQGDTQYF.

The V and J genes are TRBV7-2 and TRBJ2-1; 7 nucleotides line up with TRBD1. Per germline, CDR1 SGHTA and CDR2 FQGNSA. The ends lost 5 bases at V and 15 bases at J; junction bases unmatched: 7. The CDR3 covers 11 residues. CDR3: CASSSRDRGFF. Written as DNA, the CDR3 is TGTGCCAGCAGCAGCCGGGACAGAGGGTTCTTC.

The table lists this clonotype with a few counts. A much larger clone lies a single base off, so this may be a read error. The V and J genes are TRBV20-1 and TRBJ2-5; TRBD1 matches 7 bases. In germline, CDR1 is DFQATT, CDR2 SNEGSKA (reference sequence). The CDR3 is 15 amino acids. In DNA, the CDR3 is TGCGGTGCACTCAAGGGGGACAGCGTACAAGAGACCCAGTACTTC. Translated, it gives CGALKGDSVQETQYF.

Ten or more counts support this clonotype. CDR3 DNA sequence: TGCGCCAGCAGCTTAAATCCCGACGAGCAGTACTTC. Residues: CASSLNPDEQYF. V gene TRBV5-1 combines with J gene TRBJ2-7; D remains unclear. The CDR3 runs to 12 residues. The germline gives CDR1 SGHRS, CDR2 YFSETQ. The V end was cut by 2 bases, the J end by 5 bases, with 8 bases between.

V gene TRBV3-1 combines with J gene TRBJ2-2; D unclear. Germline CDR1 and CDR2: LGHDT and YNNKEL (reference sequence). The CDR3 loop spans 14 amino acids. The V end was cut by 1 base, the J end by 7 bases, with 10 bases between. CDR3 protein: CASSQVETYGELFF. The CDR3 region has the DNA TGTGCCAGCAGCCAAGTTGAGACTTACGGGGAGCTGTTTTTT.

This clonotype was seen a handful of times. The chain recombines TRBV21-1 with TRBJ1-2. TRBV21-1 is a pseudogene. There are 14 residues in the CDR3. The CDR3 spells CASSYRGMHYGYTF. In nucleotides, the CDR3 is TGTGCCAGCAGTTACCGAGGGATGCATTATGGCTACACCTTC.

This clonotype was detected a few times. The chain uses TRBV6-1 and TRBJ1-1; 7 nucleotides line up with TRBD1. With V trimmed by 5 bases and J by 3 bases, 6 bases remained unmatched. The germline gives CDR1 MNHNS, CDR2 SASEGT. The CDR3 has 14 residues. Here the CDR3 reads CASSPTGRDTEAFF. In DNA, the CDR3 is TGTGCCAGCAGTCCGACAGGGAGAGACACTGAAGCTTTCTTT.

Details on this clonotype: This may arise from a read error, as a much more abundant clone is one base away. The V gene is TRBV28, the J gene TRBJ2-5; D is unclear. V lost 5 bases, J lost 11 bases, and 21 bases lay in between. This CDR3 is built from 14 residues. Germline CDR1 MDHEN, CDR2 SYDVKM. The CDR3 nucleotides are TGTGCCAGCAGTCCTAGGGCGGCGGTTTGGAAGCAGTACTTC. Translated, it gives CASSPRAAVWKQYF.

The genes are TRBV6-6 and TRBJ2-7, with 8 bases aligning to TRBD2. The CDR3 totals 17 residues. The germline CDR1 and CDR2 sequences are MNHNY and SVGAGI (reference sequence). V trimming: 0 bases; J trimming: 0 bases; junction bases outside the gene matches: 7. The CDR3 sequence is CASSYSLRGASSYEQYF. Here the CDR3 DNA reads TGTGCCAGCAGTTACTCCCTGCGGGGGGCCAGCTCCTACGAGCAGTACTTC.

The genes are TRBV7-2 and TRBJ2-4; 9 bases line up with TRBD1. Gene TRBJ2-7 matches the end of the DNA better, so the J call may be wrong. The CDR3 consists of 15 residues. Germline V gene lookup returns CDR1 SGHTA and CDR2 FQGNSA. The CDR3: CASSPRTGDVYEQYF. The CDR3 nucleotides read TGTGCCAGCAGCCCCCGGACAGGGGACGTCTACGAGCAGTACTTC.

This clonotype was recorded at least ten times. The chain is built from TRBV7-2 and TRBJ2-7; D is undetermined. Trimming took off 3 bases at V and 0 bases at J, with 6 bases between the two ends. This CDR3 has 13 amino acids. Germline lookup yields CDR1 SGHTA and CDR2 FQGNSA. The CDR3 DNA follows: TGTGCCAGCAGCTTTAGCACCTCCTACGAGCAGTACTTC. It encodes CASSFSTSYEQYF.

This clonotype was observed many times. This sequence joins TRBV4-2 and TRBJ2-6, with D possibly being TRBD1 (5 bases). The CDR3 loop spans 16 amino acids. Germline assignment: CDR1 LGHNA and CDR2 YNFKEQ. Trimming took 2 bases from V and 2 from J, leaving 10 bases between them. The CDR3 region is CASSQPGSPGANVLTF. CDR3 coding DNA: TGTGCCAGCAGCCAACCAGGGTCCCCTGGGGCCAACGTCCTGACTTTC.

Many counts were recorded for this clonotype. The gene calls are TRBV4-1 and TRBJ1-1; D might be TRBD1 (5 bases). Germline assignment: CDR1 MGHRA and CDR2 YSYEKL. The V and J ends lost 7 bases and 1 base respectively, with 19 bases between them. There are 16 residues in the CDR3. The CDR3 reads CASTPMGGGSNTEAFF. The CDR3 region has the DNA TGCGCCAGCACCCCTATGGGGGGAGGGTCGAACACTGAAGCTTTCTTT.

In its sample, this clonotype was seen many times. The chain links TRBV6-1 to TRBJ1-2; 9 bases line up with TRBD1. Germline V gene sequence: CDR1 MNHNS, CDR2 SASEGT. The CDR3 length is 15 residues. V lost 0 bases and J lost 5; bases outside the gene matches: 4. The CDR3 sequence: CASSEASGTGYGYTF. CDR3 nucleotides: TGTGCCAGCAGTGAAGCCTCCGGGACAGGGTATGGCTACACCTTC.

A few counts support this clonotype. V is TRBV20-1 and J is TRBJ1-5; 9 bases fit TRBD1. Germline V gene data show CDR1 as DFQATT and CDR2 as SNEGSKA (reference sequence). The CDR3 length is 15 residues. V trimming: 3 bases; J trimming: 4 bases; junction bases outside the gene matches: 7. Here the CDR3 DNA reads TGCAGTGCTAGGATTGGGACAGGGACAAATCAGCCCCAGCATTTT. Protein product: CSARIGTGTNQPQHF.

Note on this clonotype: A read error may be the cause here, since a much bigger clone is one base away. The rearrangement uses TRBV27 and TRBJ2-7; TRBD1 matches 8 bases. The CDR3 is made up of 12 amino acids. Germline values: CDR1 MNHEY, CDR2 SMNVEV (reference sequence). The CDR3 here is CAAAGGSHEQYF. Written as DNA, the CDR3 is TGTGCCGCCGCAGGGGGCTCCCACGAGCAGTACTTC.

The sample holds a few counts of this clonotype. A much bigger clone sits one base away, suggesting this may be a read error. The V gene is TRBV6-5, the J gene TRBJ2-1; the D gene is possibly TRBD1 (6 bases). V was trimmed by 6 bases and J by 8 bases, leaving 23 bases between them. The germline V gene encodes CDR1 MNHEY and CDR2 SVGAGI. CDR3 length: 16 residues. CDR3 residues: CASSPLRDTRYDEQFF. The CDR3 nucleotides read TGTGCCAGCAGCCCTCTCCGGGACACCCGTTACGATGAGCAGTTCTTC.

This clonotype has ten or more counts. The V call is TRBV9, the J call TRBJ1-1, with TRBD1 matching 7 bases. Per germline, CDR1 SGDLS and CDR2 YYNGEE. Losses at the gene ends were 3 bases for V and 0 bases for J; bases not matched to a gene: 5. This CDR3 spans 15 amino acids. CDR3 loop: CASSEGTAMNTEAFF. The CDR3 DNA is TGTGCCAGCAGCGAGGGGACAGCTATGAACACTGAAGCTTTCTTT.

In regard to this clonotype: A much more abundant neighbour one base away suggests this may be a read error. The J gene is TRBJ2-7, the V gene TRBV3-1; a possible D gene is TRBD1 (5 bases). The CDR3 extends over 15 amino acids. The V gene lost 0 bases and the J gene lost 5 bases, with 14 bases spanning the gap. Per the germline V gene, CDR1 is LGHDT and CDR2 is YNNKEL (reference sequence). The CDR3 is CASSQEDTPGNEQYF. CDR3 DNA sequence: TGTGCCAGCAGCCAAGAGGACACCCCAGGCAACGAGCAGTACTTC.

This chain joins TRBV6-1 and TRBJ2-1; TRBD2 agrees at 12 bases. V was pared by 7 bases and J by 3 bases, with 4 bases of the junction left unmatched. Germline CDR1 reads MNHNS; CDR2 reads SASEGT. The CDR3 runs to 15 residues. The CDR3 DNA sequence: TGTGCCAGCAAGTCTAGCGGGGGGGACTACAATGAGCAGTTCTTC. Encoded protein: CASKSSGGDYNEQFF.

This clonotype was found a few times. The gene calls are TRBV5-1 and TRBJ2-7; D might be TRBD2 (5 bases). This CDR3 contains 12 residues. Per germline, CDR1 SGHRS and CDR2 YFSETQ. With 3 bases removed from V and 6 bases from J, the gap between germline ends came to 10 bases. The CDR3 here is CASSSGSPEQYF. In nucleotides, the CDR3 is TGCGCCAGCAGCTCGGGAAGTCCCGAGCAGTACTTC.

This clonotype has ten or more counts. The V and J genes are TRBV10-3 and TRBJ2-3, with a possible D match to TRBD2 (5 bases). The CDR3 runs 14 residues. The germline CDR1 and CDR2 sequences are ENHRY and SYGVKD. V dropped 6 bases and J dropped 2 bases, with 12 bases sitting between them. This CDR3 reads CAIREGWNTDTQYF. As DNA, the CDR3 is TGTGCCATCAGAGAGGGATGGAACACAGATACGCAGTATTTT.